The clone carrying this T cell receptor beta chain was found a few times. One end of the junction does not line up with germline, which may come from a read error. Expressed TCRB transcripts were sequenced because the entire RNA isolate underwent reverse transcription. Here immunoSEQ multiplex PCR was the method, and the copy in TCRdb shows in-frame clones only, minus some. The data hold roughly 170,000 clones, with about 13% observed a single time. CDR3 size: 14 residues. The germline V gene encodes CDR1 SGHTA and CDR2 FQGNSA. The data were taken from a study of beta chain features in type 1 diabetes. Study information: No patient-donor differences in age, gender, total cells or subset yield.

The receptor was derived from a woman in her late teens or twenties in good health. Sequenced sample: central memory CD4+ T cells from blood. The genes are TRBV7-2 and TRBJ2-3; tentative D call: TRBD2 (6 bases). CDR3 coding DNA: TGTGCCAGCAGCTCTGGGCTAGCGACAGCTACGCAGTATTTT. Its translation: CASSSGLATATQYF.